A single sample is the source of the 6 T cell receptor beta chains below, sequenced in a study of blood T cell repertoires in COVID-19. TCRdb's table, derived via immunoSEQ multiplex PCR, lists solely in-frame clones and lacks some. Of about 80,000 clones detected, around 88% appear once; the ten largest clones hold approximately 6.7%. The sequenced material came from peripheral blood. The receptors originated from a woman older than 75 with acute or convalescent COVID-19.

This sequence joins TRBV28 and TRBJ1-4, with D hard to call. The CDR3 spans 11 residues. The germline V gene has CDR1 MDHEN and CDR2 SYDVKM. Trimming removed 7 bases at V and 4 bases at J, with 4 bases between. The CDR3 sequence is CASIFNEKLFF. The CDR3 nucleotides read TGTGCCAGCATCTTTAATGAAAAACTGTTTTTT.

A few counts support this clone. The chain joins TRBV5-1 to TRBJ1-2; 8 nucleotides align to TRBD1. Germline assignment: CDR1 SGHRS and CDR2 YFSETQ. V trimming: 4 bases; J trimming: 4 bases; junction bases outside the gene matches: 6. The CDR3 extends over 14 amino acids. The CDR3 DNA follows: TGCGCCAGCAGCGCTGGACAGGGTGGCTATGGCTACACCTTC. Amino acid sequence: CASSAGQGGYGYTF. The full variable domain, its missing parts supplied by reference TRBV5-1 and TRBJ1-2, is KAGVTQTPRYLIKTRGQQVTLSCSPISGHRSVSWYQQTPGQGLQFLFEYFSETQRNKGNFPGRFSGRQFSNSRSEMNVSTLELGDSALYLCASSAGQGGYGYTFGSGTRLTVV.

The genes are TRBV7-8 and TRBJ1-6, with unresolved D. The CDR3 spans 15 residues. CDR1 is SGHVS, CDR2 FQNEAQ, per germline. The V end was cut by 0 bases, the J end by 11 bases, with 14 bases between. The CDR3 region has the DNA TGTGCCAGCAGCTTAGCGGGGAGGCAGCCCCCACCCCTCCACTTT. It is translated as CASSLAGRQPPPLHF.

The chain joins TRBV6-5 to TRBJ1-5; 8 nucleotides line up with TRBD1. This CDR3 contains 13 residues. V was clipped by 9 bases and J by 5 bases; unmatched bases: 6. Germline values: CDR1 MNHEY, CDR2 SVGAGI. CDR3 sequence: CARPRGRDQPQHF. CDR3 bases: TGTGCCAGACCCAGGGGGCGCGATCAGCCCCAGCATTTT.

The gene calls are TRBV4-3 and TRBJ1-2; D call uncertain. The length of the CDR3 is 15 residues. The ends were cut back, 1 base at V and 2 bases at J, with 11 bases in the middle. CDR1 and CDR2 from the germline V gene are LGHNA and YSLEER. The CDR3 here is CASSQVTPVNYGYTF. CDR3 nucleotides: TGCGCCAGCAGCCAAGTTACTCCGGTCAACTATGGCTACACCTTC.

This chain joins TRBV28 and TRBJ2-2; D gene ambiguous. Germline V CDR1 and CDR2: MDHEN, SYDVKM. The CDR3 has 12 amino acids. The ends were cut back, 7 bases at V and 2 bases at J, with 5 bases in the middle. Here the CDR3 DNA reads TGTGCCAGCATACATAACACCGGGGAGCTGTTTTTT. Translated, it gives CASIHNTGELFF.